This TCR beta chain was retrieved from a study of cytomegalovirus exposure and HLA in healthy donors (TCRdb year 2017). For the study in its entirety: According to an earlier analysis of 587 of the donors, about 180 million T cells yielded roughly 110 million unique TCR beta sequences and about 300 Gb of sequence data. The study aimed to test whether cataloging public T cell receptors could reveal signatures of past pathogen exposure. The number of typed donors differed by locus: about 629-630 for A, B, C, DRB1 and DQB1; approximately 520 for DQA1; 600 to 610 for DPA1; and roughly 490 for DPB1. HLA typing covered class I and class II loci at four-digit resolution. An early release that covered around 590 HLA-typed donors contained 250 to 350 gigabases of sequencing data and approximately 85 million unique TCR sequences. Donor age, sex, ethnicity and CMV serostatus were collected together with the repertoire data. In a later genetic analysis, genome-wide SNP genotypes for about 55% of the roughly 700 donors were used, and that subset was treated as a discovery cohort. The T cell repertoires of 666 subjects were profiled by immunosequencing and related to cytomegalovirus serostatus. An earlier analysis of approximately 580 of the donors used high-throughput TCR beta sequencing to judge whether each TCR beta V gene segment behaved as functional or pseudogenic. A later analysis re-analyzed previously published TCR beta repertoires from about 730 donors and added high-resolution HLA genotyping to study TCR occurrence patterns. Among some 400 genotyped donors of the cohort, an average of about 220,000 unique TCR beta nucleotide sequences was sequenced per donor, of which approximately 19% were non-productive. In the later analysis, no new phenotypic data were used to find candidate immune exposures; instead, reliance was placed on TCR beta sequences and their occurrence across donors. Four to six DR-DQ haplotypes were handled as single units for association and clustering because linkage in the cohort was strong. In addition to the first cohort of 666 subjects, a separate validation cohort of under 150 different subjects was used. Of the approximately 400 genotyped donors, 81% were placed in the genetic ancestry cluster associated with self-reported Caucasian donors. High-throughput TCR immunosequencing, statistical association of individual TCRs with disease status, and machine learning were combined to predict cytomegalovirus infection status. All discovery cohort repertoires had been generated using a single sequencing platform.

In total, approximately 700 healthy bone marrow donors made up the cohort. At the time of sampling, all cohort members were nominally healthy, though unrecorded immune exposures were likely present. The donor was CMV seropositive and was included in the group of about 290 seropositive cohort members. A peripheral blood sample was collected from each donor, and TCR beta sequencing was performed on peripheral blood mononuclear cells. Genomic DNA extraction from the blood cell samples was performed with the Qiagen DNeasy Blood Extraction Kit. The library was made by the immunoSEQ multiplex PCR assay. For the multiplex PCR, a mixture combining 60 forward primers for TCR Vbeta segments and 13 reverse primers for TCR Jbeta segments was used. The CDR3 region of rearranged TCR beta genes was amplified from genomic DNA with a multiplex PCR assay. The Illumina HiSeq System was used to sequence the amplified TCR beta libraries as 87-base-pair reads. As for how the authors treated the data: In a later analysis, 77 million or so unique TCR beta chains were counted across the 666 repertoires, and around 10 million of these chains were shared by at least two donors. A nearest-neighbor algorithm error-corrected the raw reads and collapsed the reads into unique sequences, merging closely related sequences to remove PCR and sequencing errors. CDR3 sequences were aligned to IMGT reference sequences to assign V, D and J gene segments. For a sequence to be retained, a match of at least six nucleotides was required to both a V gene segment and a J gene segment. A rearrangement was called productive if the CDR3 had no stop codons and remained in frame with V and J, and every other rearrangement was called non-productive. Following IMGT convention, CDR3 was defined as the stretch from the second conserved V-encoded cysteine to the conserved J-encoded phenylalanine. The earlier analysis of approximately 590 of the donors excluded any sequence lacking an unambiguous match to a single V gene segment. In an earlier analysis of more than 500 of the donors, a V segment was called functional when productive rearrangements were above 56.7%, and segregating when the standard deviation between donors exceeded 5%. A statistical classification framework was built for diagnosing cytomegalovirus status from the catalog of TCR beta chain sequences. V and J gene assignment, in a later analysis, came from comparing TCR nucleotide sequences with IMGT/GENE-DB human TR gene sequences. A later analysis assigned CDR3 sequences and most-parsimonious VDJ recombination scenarios with the TCRdist pipeline. In a later analysis, each TCR beta chain was defined by its CDR3 amino acid sequence together with its V-gene family, and reads without a unique V-gene family were excluded. As a way to deal with suspected cross-contamination and a sequencing artifact, a later analysis dropped roughly 620 nucleotide sequences that were highly shared and had low generation probability. A later analysis calculated a clonal expansion index for each public chain from normalized within-repertoire ranks of inferred template counts. In a later analysis, generation probabilities were computed using a VDJ recombination model fitted to out-of-frame rearrangements, and the results were checked against IGoR. Hypergeometric tests were used in a later analysis to score TCR-TCR, TCR-HLA and TCR-CMV co-occurrence, with a repertoire-size bias correction applied to the TCR pairs. A later analysis estimated false discovery rates by permuting HLA or CMV assignments 20 times. In a later analysis, co-occurring TCRs were grouped using DBSCAN, and TCRdist sequence similarity was added for clustering within HLA-allele-positive subsets. Repertoires with fewer than 30,000 or more than 120,000 public chains, plus five repertoires with anomalous nucleotide sharing, were excluded from co-occurrence clustering. The source is immuneACCESS, and TCRdb retained only in-frame sequences with V and J called. Part of the clones is not carried over; for the studies checked, unresolved V genes explain less than half of this, and the remainder is unexplained. The V and J calls and the clone size are those of that table, but D and trimming were determined from the DNA. The record for this sample contains just over 200,000 clones. The ten most abundant clones make up 1.1% of the sample.

The full study reports these points: Because HLA typing was missing for some donors at each locus, association tests included only the typed subset. Strong co-occurrence of HLA alleles, especially DR and DQ, made assigning TCR associations to individual alleles difficult. In a later analysis, most CMV-associated TCR beta chains were found to appear HLA-restricted, with HLA associations seemingly driven largely by CMV exposure. Compared with equally common non-associated chains, HLA-associated TCR beta chains in a later analysis were more clonally expanded and had lower generation probabilities. In an earlier analysis of approximately 590 of the donors, most TCR beta V segments were observed in productive rearrangements about 90% or about 30% of the time, broadly matching IMGT annotations. Sequencing depth was assumed to be roughly uniform across donors in the presence/absence analyses, though that assumption may not hold. The classifier was reported to diagnose cytomegalovirus status with high specificity and sensitivity in both the original and validation cohorts. A total of about 150 TCR beta chains were listed by the study as associated with cytomegalovirus. At a false discovery rate of 0.05, a later analysis linked around 17,000 TCR beta sequences to specific HLA alleles. Because counts were too low, roughly 17 rarely observed V segments, including chromosome 9 orphons, were left out of the earlier analysis of approximately 580 of the donors. According to a later analysis, TCR association rates differed among HLA loci, with DRB1 alleles showing the most associated TCRs and HLA-C alleles showing the fewest. For the cohort, immune exposure information was limited to CMV serostatus. A further reported finding was that TCR beta sequences accurately predicted the HLA-A and HLA-B alleles for most subjects in the first cohort. According to a later genetic analysis, donors in an Asian-associated ancestry cluster had fewer N-insertions in productive TCRs than the roughly 700-donor mean. Most TCR sequences were observed very rarely across donors, whereas some public TCRs were present in many individuals. It was suggested by the authors that the approach could potentially be generalized to other disease states and immunological phenotypes. The 87-base-pair reads could not distinguish some IMGT-functional V segments, including TRBV6-2 and TRBV6-3, so those segments were excluded. Linkage disequilibrium might explain the correlated functional status among segregating V segments, but an unknown experimental factor could not be ruled out. The sequencing pipeline was judged likely to have produced a cluster of highly shared sequence variants as a technical artifact. In vitro tests confirmed that a few of the cytomegalovirus-associated TCR beta chains recognize cytomegalovirus antigens. A later analysis reported that several top co-occurrence clusters appeared linked to parvovirus B19, influenza, CMV and Epstein-Barr virus. This cohort had only TCR beta chains sequenced, and the lack of alpha or paired-chain data limited which features could be detected. An association between a missense DCLRE1C variant and V-gene and J-gene trimming of TCR beta chains was found in a later genetic analysis and replicated in an independent cohort.

As concerns this clone: It has no known antigen specificity.

A distance of 12 bases separates the germline ends of V and J, which lose 6 bases and 1 base respectively. Inclusive of the bounding cysteine and phenylalanine, the CDR3 is 14 residues long. Of the read, only the CDR3 DNA is kept; its 42 bases are in frame from base 1. Taken from the germline V gene, the CDR1 and CDR2 loops are MNHEY and SVGAGI. The chain joins TRBV6-5 to TRBJ1-1; TRBD1 could be the D gene, as 5 bases match. The origin of this receptor is a girl aged 2 to 10 in good health and CMV-seropositive. The sequenced sample was PBMCs. The DNA reads TGTGCCAGCAGCTACGGACACCCGAACACTGAAGCTTTCTTT. This translates into CASSYGHPNTEAFF.